This T cell receptor beta chain came from a study of blood T cell repertoires in COVID-19. Turning to the study itself: Sites in the United States, Italy and Spain provided acute and convalescent COVID-19 samples. From T cells, B-cell-depleted T cells, or PBMCs came the material, which was cDNA or gDNA.

CDR3 length: 14 residues. V lost 3 bases and J 6 bases, leaving 12 bases between the germline ends. Germline V lookup: CDR1 SGHAT, CDR2 FQNNGV. Study processing details: The assay estimated nucleated cells by amplifying reference gene primers. Sequenced by immunoSEQ multiplex PCR; TCRdb stores in-frame clones only, minus some. That table furnishes V, J and clone size, whereas the DNA furnished D and trimming. This sample has roughly 100,000 clones; more than 75% occur once, and the top ten carry 15% to 20%. This chain links TRBV11-2 with TRBJ2-1, with unresolved D. This receptor was obtained from a human donor in a cohort sampled during active COVID-19. Sequencing was done on a sample of peripheral blood. The CDR3 coding sequence is TGTGCCAGCAGCTTTGGCCCCTTTCCCAATGAGCAGTTCTTC. Amino acids: CASSFGPFPNEQFF. Looking up the rest from reference TRBV11-2 and TRBJ2-1 gives the full variable domain: EAGVAQSPRYKIIEKRQSVAFWCNPISGHATLYWYQQILGQGPKLLIQFQNNGVVDDSQLPKDRFSAERLKGVDSTLKIQPAKLEDSAVYLCASSFGPFPNEQFFGPGTRLTVL.